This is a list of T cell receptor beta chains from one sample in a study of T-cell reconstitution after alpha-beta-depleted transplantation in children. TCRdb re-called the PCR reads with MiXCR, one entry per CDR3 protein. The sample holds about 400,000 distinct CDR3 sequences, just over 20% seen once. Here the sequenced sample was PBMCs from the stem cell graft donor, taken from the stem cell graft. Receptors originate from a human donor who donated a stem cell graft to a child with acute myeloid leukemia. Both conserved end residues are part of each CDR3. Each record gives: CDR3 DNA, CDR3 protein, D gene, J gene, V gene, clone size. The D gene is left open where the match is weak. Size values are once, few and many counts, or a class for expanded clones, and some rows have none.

TGTGCCAGCAGCCAAGCCCCTGGACTAGCGGGAGGGCAAAATGAGCAGTTCTTC,CASSQAPGLAGGQNEQFF,TRBD2,TRBJ2-1,TRBV4-2,NA
TGCGCCAGCAGCTTGCAGCTAGCGGGTATGAGTGATAATGAGCAGTTCTTC,CASSLQLAGMSDNEQFF,TRBD2,TRBJ2-1,TRBV5-1,NA
TGCAGTGCTAGAGATGTAGACAGGGATGAAACAGATACGCAGTATTTT,CSARDVDRDETDTQYF,TRBD1,TRBJ2-3,TRBV20-1,many
TGCAGTGCTAGAGGATTGACTAGCTATACAGATACGCAGTATTTT,CSARGLTSYTDTQYF,TRBD2,TRBJ2-3,TRBV20-1,few
TGCGCCAGCAGCGGGGGACTAGCGGGACACGAGCAGTACTTC,CASSGGLAGHEQYF,TRBD2,TRBJ2-7,TRBV5-1,NA
TGTGCCAGCAGTTACTCTGGCGGGGCCTACAATGAGCAGTTCTTC,CASSYSGGAYNEQFF,NA,TRBJ2-1,TRBV6-5,NA
TGCGCCAGCAGCTTGGCCAAATCCTACGAGCAGTACTTC,CASSLAKSYEQYF,NA,TRBJ2-7,TRBV5-1,few
TGCAGTGCTAGAGGACAGGGGCCCAACACTGAAGCTTTCTTT,CSARGQGPNTEAFF,TRBD1,TRBJ1-1,TRBV20-1,NA
TGTGCCAGCACCCCGGGGACAGTTGATGGCTACACCTTC,CASTPGTVDGYTF,TRBD1,TRBJ1-2,TRBV12-3/TRBV12-4,few
TGTGCCAGCAGCCTCCGAGGTTCTGGAAACACCATATATTTT,CASSLRGSGNTIYF,NA,TRBJ1-3,TRBV12-3/TRBV12-4,few
TGCGCCAGCAGCCAAGTCCTGGAGGCAGTGAACACTGAAGCTTTCTTT,CASSQVLEAVNTEAFF,NA,TRBJ1-1,TRBV4-3,few
TGTGCCAGCAGTCCCCTGGGGACTAGCACAACCATCAATGAGCAGTTCTTC,CASSPLGTSTTINEQFF,TRBD2,TRBJ2-1,TRBV12-3/TRBV12-4,few
TGTGCCAGCAGTTTACCCTTATATAGCAATCAGCCCCAGCATTTT,CASSLPLYSNQPQHF,NA,TRBJ1-5,TRBV28,NA
TGTGCCACCAGTGATTTCCAGGGTTCGAGTGGGGCCAACGTCCTGACTTTC,CATSDFQGSSGANVLTF,NA,TRBJ2-6,TRBV24-1,few
TGTGCCAGTACCCCGACTAGTCTTGAGAGGAGCCAAGAGACCCAGTACTTC,CASTPTSLERSQETQYF,NA,TRBJ2-5,TRBV19,NA
TGTGCCAGCAGCGCTGCAGCGGGCACAGATACGCAGTATTTT,CASSAAAGTDTQYF,NA,TRBJ2-3,TRBV7-9,NA
TGTGCCAGCAGCTCCCCGTGGGTGCGGGAGGGACGTGGGCTATCGAACAATGAGCAGTTCTTC,CASSSPWVREGRGLSNNEQFF,TRBD2,TRBJ2-1,TRBV28,NA
TGTGCCAGCACCCCCCGGCAGGGACTAGCCGAGCAGTACTTC,CASTPRQGLAEQYF,TRBD2,TRBJ2-7,TRBV28,NA
TGTGCCACCAGTGATTTGCGGAACATGCTACCCAACTCCTACGAGCAGTACTTC,CATSDLRNMLPNSYEQYF,NA,TRBJ2-7,TRBV24-1,few
TGTGCCAGCAGTGTAGCCTCCGGAGGGACGCAGTATTTT,CASSVASGGTQYF,NA,TRBJ2-3,TRBV25-1,few
TGTGCCAGCAGCTTAGGTTGGGACGGTAACAATGAGCAGTTCTTC,CASSLGWDGNNEQFF,NA,TRBJ2-1,TRBV7-9,few
TGTGCCAGCAGCGCCACCGGGGACTCCTCCTACGAGCAGTACTTC,CASSATGDSSYEQYF,NA,TRBJ2-7,TRBV7-2,few
TGTGCCAGCAGCCCGAATGGGGGGGAAAAACTGTTTTTT,CASSPNGGEKLFF,NA,TRBJ1-4,TRBV4-2,once
TGCAGTGCTAGACAGGCCACCTACGAGCAGTACTTC,CSARQATYEQYF,NA,TRBJ2-7,TRBV20-1,many
TGCAGTGTTAGGAGACTAGCGGGAACTTACGAGCAGTACTTC,CSVRRLAGTYEQYF,TRBD2,TRBJ2-7,TRBV20-1,NA
TGCGCCAGCAGCTTGATACAGGGGAGCGGGACTAATGAAAAACTGTTTTTT,CASSLIQGSGTNEKLFF,TRBD1,TRBJ1-4,TRBV5-1,few
TGTGCCACCAGCAGGGAAGACAAATCGGCGTGGCAGTACTTC,CATSREDKSAWQYF,NA,TRBJ2-7,TRBV15,few
TGTGCCAGCAGTACGGGACAGGGCTACAATGAGCAGTTCTTC,CASSTGQGYNEQFF,TRBD1,TRBJ2-1,TRBV5-6,many
TGCAGTGCTAGAGATTACTATAGCACAGATACGCAGTATTTT,CSARDYYSTDTQYF,NA,TRBJ2-3,TRBV20-1,NA
TGTGCCAGCAGCGCACGCGGACAGGGAGAGGTAACAGATACGCAGTATTTT,CASSARGQGEVTDTQYF,TRBD1,TRBJ2-3,TRBV4-2,NA
TGTGCCAGCAGCTTTAGCGGGATGGGTTACGAGCAGTACTTC,CASSFSGMGYEQYF,TRBD2,TRBJ2-7,TRBV11-2,NA
TGTGCCAGCAGTCTGACAGGGGATTCACCCCTCCACTTT,CASSLTGDSPLHF,TRBD1,TRBJ1-6,TRBV12-3/TRBV12-4,many
TGTGCCAGCAGTCCCCTCCTTGAAGCCGGGGAGCTGTTTTTT,CASSPLLEAGELFF,NA,TRBJ2-2,TRBV12-3/TRBV12-4,NA
TGTGCCAGCAGCCCGGCGATGATGAGCGCTTTAAGCTACGAGCAGTACTTC,CASSPAMMSALSYEQYF,NA,TRBJ2-7,TRBV12-3/TRBV12-4,few
TGTGCTAGTGGTTTGCTTGGGGACACCGGGGAGCTGTTTTTT,CASGLLGDTGELFF,NA,TRBJ2-2,TRBV12-5,NA
TGTGCCAGCGATACTAGCGGGAATCTCTATGAGCAGTTCTTC,CASDTSGNLYEQFF,TRBD2,TRBJ2-1,TRBV12-3/TRBV12-4,few
TGTGCCAGCAGCGGAGGGGGGGGCAATCAGCCCCAGCATTTT,CASSGGGGNQPQHF,NA,TRBJ1-5,TRBV9,NA
TGTGCCAGCAGTTTCCAAGCGGGGGCCTACGAGCAGTACTTC,CASSFQAGAYEQYF,TRBD2,TRBJ2-7,TRBV12-3/TRBV12-4,NA
TGTGCCAGCAGTGGGACACTAGCATTTAGCACAGATACGCAGTATTTT,CASSGTLAFSTDTQYF,NA,TRBJ2-3,TRBV12-3/TRBV12-4,many
TGTGCCAGCAGCCAACAGGGGGGCGGTTTCACTGAAGCTTTCTTT,CASSQQGGGFTEAFF,TRBD1,TRBJ1-1,TRBV11-2,few
TGTGCCAGCAGACTCTCCGGGACGGACTATGGCTACACCTTC,CASRLSGTDYGYTF,NA,TRBJ1-2,TRBV27,few